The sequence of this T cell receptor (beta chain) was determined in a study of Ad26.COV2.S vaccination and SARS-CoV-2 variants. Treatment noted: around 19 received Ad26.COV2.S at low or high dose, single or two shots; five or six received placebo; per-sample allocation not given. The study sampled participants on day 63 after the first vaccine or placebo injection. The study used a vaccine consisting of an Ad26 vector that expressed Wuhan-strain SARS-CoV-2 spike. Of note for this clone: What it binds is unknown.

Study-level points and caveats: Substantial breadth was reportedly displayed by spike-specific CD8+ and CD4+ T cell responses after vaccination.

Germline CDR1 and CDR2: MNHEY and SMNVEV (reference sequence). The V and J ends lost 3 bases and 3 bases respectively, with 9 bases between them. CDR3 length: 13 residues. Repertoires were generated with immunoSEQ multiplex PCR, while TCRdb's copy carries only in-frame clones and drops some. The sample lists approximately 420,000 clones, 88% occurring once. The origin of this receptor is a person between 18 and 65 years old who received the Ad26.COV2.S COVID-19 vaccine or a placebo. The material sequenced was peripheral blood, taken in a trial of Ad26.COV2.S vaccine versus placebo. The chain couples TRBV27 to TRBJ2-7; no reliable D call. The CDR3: CASSFGPYYEQYF. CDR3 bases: TGTGCCAGCAGTTTCGGTCCATACTACGAGCAGTACTTC.